One T cell receptor (beta chain) is described in this entry. Generated by immunoSEQ multiplex PCR, the TCRdb table keeps only in-frame clones and is missing some. In the table there are approximately 730,000 clones, 80% to 90% of which are singletons. The record originates from a study of shared T cell receptors in the human thymus. This CDR3 has 14 residues. V was trimmed by 5 bases and J by 4 bases, leaving 12 bases between them. Per germline, CDR1 SEHNR and CDR2 FQNEAQ (reference sequence). These data were also filed under a second study, of human thymus T cells. That work contributes: Obtained as resections during corrective heart surgery, the thymus tissue was then studied.

The sequenced material came from thymocytes. The rearrangement uses TRBV7-9 and TRBJ1-3, with unresolved D. This sequence originates from a girl under two years old with a congenital heart defect. The CDR3 region is CASSKQISGNTIYF. For the CDR3, the DNA is TGTGCCAGCAGCAAACAGATATCAGGAAACACCATATATTTT.